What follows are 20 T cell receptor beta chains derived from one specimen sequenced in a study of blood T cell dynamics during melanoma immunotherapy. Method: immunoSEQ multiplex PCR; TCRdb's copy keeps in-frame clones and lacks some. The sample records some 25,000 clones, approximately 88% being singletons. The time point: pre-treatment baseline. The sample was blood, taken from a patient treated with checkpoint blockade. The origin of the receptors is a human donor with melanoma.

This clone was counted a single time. The CDR3 nucleotides read TGTGCCAGCAGTGGGTGGCAGGGGCTGACTGGGGCCAACGTCCTGACTTTC. This codes for CASSGWQGLTGANVLTF. The rearrangement joins TRBV2 to TRBJ2-6; tentatively, D is TRBD1 (6 bases). Trimming took off 4 bases at V and 2 bases at J, with 15 bases between the two ends. This CDR3 comprises 17 residues. The V gene's germline CDR1 is SNHLY and CDR2 FYNNEI. Full variable domain (remainder filled in from reference TRBV2 and TRBJ2-6): EPEVTQTPSHQVTQMGQEVILRCVPISNHLYFYWYRQILGQKVEFLVSFYNNEISEKSEIFDDQFSVERPDGSNFTLKIRSTKLEDSAMYFCASSGWQGLTGANVLTFGAGSRLTVL.

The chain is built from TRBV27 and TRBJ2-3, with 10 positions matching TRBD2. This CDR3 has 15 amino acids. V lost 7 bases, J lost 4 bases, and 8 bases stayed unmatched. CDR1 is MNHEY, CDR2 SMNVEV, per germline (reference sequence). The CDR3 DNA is TGTGCCAGCACGCCGAGCGGGAGGGTGGCAGATACGCAGTATTTT. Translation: CASTPSGRVADTQYF.

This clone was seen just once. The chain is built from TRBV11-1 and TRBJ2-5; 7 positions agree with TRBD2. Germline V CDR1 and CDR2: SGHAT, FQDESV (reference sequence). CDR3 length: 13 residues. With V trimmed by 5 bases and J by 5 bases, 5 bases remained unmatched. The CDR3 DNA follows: TGTGCCAGCAGCCGGGACTACAGGGAGACCCAGTACTTC. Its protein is CASSRDYRETQYF. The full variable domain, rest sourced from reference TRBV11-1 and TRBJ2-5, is EAEVAQSPRYKITEKSQAVAFWCDPISGHATLYWYRQILGQGPELLVQFQDESVVDDSQLPKDRFSAERLKGVDSTLKIQPAELGDSAMYLCASSRDYRETQYFGPGTRLLVL.

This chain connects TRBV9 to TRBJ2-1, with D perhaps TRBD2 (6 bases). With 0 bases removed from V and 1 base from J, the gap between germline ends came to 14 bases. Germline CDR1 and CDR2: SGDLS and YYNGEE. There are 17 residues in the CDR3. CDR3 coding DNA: TGTGCCAGCAGCGTAGGTCGGGCGGGAAGGTCCTACAATGAGCAGTTCTTC. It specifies CASSVGRAGRSYNEQFF.

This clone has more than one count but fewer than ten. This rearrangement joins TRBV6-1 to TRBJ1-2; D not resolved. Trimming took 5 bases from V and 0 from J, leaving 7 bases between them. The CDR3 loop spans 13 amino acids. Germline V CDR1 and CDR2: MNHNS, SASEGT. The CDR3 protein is CASSRGPNYGYTF. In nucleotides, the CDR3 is TGTGCCAGCAGTCGCGGGCCTAACTATGGCTACACCTTC.

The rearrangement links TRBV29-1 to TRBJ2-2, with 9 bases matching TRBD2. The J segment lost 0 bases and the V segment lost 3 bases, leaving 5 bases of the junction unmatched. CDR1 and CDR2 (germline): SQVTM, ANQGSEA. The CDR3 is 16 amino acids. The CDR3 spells CSVEGLADANTGELFF. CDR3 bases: TGCAGCGTTGAGGGACTAGCCGACGCGAACACCGGGGAGCTGTTTTTT.

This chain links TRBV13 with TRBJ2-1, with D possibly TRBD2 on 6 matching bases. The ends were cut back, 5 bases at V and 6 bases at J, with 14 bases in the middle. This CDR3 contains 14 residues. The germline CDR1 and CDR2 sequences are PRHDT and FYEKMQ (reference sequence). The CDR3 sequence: CASSPAGWVNEQFF. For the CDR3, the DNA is TGTGCCAGCAGCCCCGCGGGGTGGGTCAATGAGCAGTTCTTC.

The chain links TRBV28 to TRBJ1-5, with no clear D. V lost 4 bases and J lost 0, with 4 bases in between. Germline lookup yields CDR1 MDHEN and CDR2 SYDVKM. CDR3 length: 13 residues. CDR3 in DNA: TGTGCCAGCAGTTGGTATAGCAATCAGCCCCAGCATTTT. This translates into CASSWYSNQPQHF.

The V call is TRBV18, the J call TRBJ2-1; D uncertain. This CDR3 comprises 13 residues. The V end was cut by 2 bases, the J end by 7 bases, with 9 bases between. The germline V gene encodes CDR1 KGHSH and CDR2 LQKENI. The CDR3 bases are TGTGCCAGCTCACCAGGGGTGGAAAATGAGCAGTTCTTC. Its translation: CASSPGVENEQFF.

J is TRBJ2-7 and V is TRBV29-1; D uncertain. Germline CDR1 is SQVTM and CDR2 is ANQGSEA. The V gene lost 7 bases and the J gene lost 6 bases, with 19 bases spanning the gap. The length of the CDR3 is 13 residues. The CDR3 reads CSEPSGLPLEQYF. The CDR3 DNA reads TGCAGCGAACCATCCGGCCTGCCCCTCGAGCAGTACTTC.

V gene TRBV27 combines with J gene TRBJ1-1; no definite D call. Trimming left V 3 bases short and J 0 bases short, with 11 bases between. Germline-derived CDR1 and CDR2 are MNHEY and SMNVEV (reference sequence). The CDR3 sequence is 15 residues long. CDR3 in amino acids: CASSLSRVMNTEAFF. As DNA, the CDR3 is TGTGCCAGCAGTTTGAGCCGAGTCATGAACACTGAAGCTTTCTTT.

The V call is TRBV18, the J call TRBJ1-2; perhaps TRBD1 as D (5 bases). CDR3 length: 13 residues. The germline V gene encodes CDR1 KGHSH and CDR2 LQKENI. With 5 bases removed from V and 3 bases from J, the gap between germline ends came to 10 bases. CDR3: CASSEGPDYGYTF. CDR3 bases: TGTGCCAGCTCAGAGGGACCGGACTATGGCTACACCTTC.

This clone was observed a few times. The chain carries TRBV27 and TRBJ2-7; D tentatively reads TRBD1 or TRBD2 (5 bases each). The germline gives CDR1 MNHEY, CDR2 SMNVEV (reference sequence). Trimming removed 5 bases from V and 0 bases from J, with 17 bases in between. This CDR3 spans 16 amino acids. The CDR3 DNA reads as TGTGCCAGCAGTCCCTGGGTCCGGGACGTCTCCTACGAGCAGTACTTC. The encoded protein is CASSPWVRDVSYEQYF.

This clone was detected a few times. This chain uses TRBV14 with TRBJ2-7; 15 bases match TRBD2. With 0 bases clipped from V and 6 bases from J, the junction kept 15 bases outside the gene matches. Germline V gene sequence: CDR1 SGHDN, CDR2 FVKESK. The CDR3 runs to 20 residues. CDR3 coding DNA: TGTGCCAGCAGCCAAGAGACCCCTTTGGGACTAGCGGGAGGTGCCCGCGAGCAGTACTTC. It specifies CASSQETPLGLAGGAREQYF.

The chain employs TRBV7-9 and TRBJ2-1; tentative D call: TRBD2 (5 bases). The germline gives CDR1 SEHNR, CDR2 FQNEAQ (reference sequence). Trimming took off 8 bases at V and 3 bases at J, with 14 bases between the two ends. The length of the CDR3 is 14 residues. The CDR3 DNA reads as TGTGCCAGCGGTACTAGGCGAAACTACAATGAGCAGTTCTTC. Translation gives CASGTRRNYNEQFF.

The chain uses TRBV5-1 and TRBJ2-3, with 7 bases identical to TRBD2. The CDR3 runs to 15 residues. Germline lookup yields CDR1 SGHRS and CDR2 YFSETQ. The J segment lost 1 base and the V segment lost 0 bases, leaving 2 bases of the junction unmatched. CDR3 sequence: CASSLGLAGTDTQYF. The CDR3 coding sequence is TGCGCCAGCAGCTTGGGGCTAGCGGGCACAGATACGCAGTATTTT. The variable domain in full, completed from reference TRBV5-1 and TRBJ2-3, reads KAGVTQTPRYLIKTRGQQVTLSCSPISGHRSVSWYQQTPGQGLQFLFEYFSETQRNKGNFPGRFSGRQFSNSRSEMNVSTLELGDSALYLCASSLGLAGTDTQYFGPGTRLTVL.

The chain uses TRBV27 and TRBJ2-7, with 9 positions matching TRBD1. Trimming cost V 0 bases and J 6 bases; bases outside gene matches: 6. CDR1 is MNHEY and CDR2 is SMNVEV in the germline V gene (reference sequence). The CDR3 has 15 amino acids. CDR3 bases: TGTGCCAGCAGTTTATCGGGACAGGGTACTTTCGAGCAGTACTTC. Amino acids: CASSLSGQGTFEQYF.

CDR3 sequence: CASIRGSYEQYF. Written as DNA, the CDR3 is TGTGCCAGCATTAGAGGGAGCTACGAGCAGTACTTC. V and J are TRBV2 and TRBJ2-7, with D tentatively TRBD2 (5 bases). V was cut by 7 bases and J by 3 bases, with 10 bases left in between. CDR1 is SNHLY and CDR2 is FYNNEI in the germline V gene. The CDR3 consists of 12 residues.

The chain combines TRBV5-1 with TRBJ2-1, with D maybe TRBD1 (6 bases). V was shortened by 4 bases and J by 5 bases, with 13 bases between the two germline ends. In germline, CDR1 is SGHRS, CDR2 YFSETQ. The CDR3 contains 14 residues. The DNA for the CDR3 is TGCGCCAGCAGCCCCACAGGGCCGAACAATGAGCAGTTCTTC. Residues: CASSPTGPNNEQFF. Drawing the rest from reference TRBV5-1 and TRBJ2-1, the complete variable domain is KAGVTQTPRYLIKTRGQQVTLSCSPISGHRSVSWYQQTPGQGLQFLFEYFSETQRNKGNFPGRFSGRQFSNSRSEMNVSTLELGDSALYLCASSPTGPNNEQFFGPGTRLTVL.

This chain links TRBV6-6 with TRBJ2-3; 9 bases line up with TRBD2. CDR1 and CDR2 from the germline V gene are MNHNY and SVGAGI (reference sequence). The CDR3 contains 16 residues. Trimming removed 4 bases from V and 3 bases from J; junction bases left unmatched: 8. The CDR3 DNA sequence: TGTGCCAGCAGTTTACTCGTGACTAGCGGAACAGATACGCAGTATTTT. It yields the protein CASSLLVTSGTDTQYF.